The 25 T cell receptor beta chains presented below share a single source sample, sequenced in a study of siplizumab effects on memory and regulatory T cells. The method was immunoSEQ multiplex PCR; TCRdb's version includes in-frame clones alone and lacks a portion of them. Seen here are roughly 100,000 clones, roughly 95% observed once, and the top ten hold less than 0.035%. The sequenced material came from naive CD4+ T cells sorted from blood. All receptors come from a human donor in good health.

The chain couples TRBV5-6 to TRBJ2-1; D is possibly TRBD2 (5 bases). There are 15 residues in the CDR3. V was cut by 2 bases and J by 3 bases, with 12 bases left in between. From germline, CDR1 is SGHDT and CDR2 YYEEEE. CDR3 DNA sequence: TGTGCCAGCAGCTTTCGGACTGGAAGCTACAATGAGCAGTTCTTC. This codes for CASSFRTGSYNEQFF.

The chain joins TRBV19 to TRBJ1-5; 8 nucleotides line up with TRBD1. The CDR3 sequence is 18 residues long. V dropped 6 bases and J dropped 1; count of bases not matched to a gene: 14. Germline V CDR1 and CDR2: LNHDA, SQIVND (reference sequence). In DNA, the CDR3 is TGTGCCAGTAGCCGACAGGGGCCGAGGATCACCAGCAATCAGCCCCAGCATTTT. Residues: CASSRQGPRITSNQPQHF.

The chain recombines TRBV7-3 with TRBJ1-2; D gene ambiguous. Trimming cost V 2 bases and J 3 bases, with 10 bases left between them. The CDR3 has 14 amino acids. Germline CDR1 SGHTA, CDR2 FQGTGA. CDR3: CASSLAGIDYGYTF. CDR3 sequence (DNA): TGTGCCAGCAGCTTAGCTGGCATAGACTATGGCTACACCTTC.

The chain joins TRBV19 to TRBJ2-3; 10 bases fit TRBD2. Losses at the gene ends were 2 bases for V and 0 bases for J; bases not matched to a gene: 14. Germline CDR1 and CDR2: LNHDA and SQIVND (reference sequence). The CDR3 sequence is 20 residues long. The CDR3 bases are TGTGCCAGTAGTATAAGGGGTGGGGCTAGCGGGGGCCCTAGCACAGATACGCAGTATTTT. This codes for CASSIRGGASGGPSTDTQYF.

The chain recombines TRBV28 with TRBJ1-2, with D hard to call. Germline V gene sequence: CDR1 MDHEN, CDR2 SYDVKM. The CDR3 is made up of 14 amino acids. Trimming pared 4 bases from V and 3 bases from J, leaving 12 bases between. This CDR3 reads CASSSPNGYYGYTF. CDR3 sequence (DNA): TGTGCCAGCAGTTCACCCAATGGGTACTATGGCTACACCTTC.

This clone has a single count. The chain combines TRBV18 with TRBJ2-3, with 11 bases identical to TRBD2. Germline loops: CDR1 KGHSH, CDR2 LQKENI. The CDR3 runs to 16 residues. Trimming took 5 bases from V and 6 from J; bases not matched to a gene: 10. The CDR3 is CASSSRLAGTGDTQYF. DNA of the CDR3: TGTGCCAGCTCAAGCCGACTAGCGGGGACGGGGGATACGCAGTATTTT.

The J gene is TRBJ2-1, the V gene TRBV9; D may match TRBD1 or TRBD2 (5 bases each). The CDR3 has 14 residues. Trimming took off 7 bases at V and 7 bases at J, with 18 bases between the two ends. Germline V gene sequence: CDR1 SGDLS, CDR2 YYNGEE. CDR3 amino acids: CASSGTNPWNEQFF. As DNA, the CDR3 is TGTGCCAGCTCCGGGACCAACCCATGGAATGAGCAGTTCTTC.

This chain uses TRBV5-7 with TRBJ1-3, with D unresolved. TRBV5-7 is an ORF for which the function is uncertain. This CDR3 is 15 amino acids long. Trimming took off 0 bases at V and 3 bases at J, with 10 bases between the two ends. The CDR3 region has the DNA TGTGCCAGCAGCTTGGGGGGAGACGATGGAAACACCATATATTTT. Translating gives CASSLGGDDGNTIYF.

V and J are TRBV7-6 and TRBJ1-6; D remains unclear. This CDR3 spans 16 amino acids. V was clipped by 1 base and J by 7 bases, with 14 bases between them. Germline CDR1 SGHVS, CDR2 FNYEAQ. CDR3 loop: CASSLDLWDTNSPLHF. The CDR3 DNA is TGTGCCAGCAGCTTAGATTTGTGGGATACGAATTCACCCCTCCACTTT.

The chain carries TRBV19 and TRBJ2-4; a weak D match, TRBD2 (7 bases). In germline, CDR1 is LNHDA, CDR2 SQIVND (reference sequence). The CDR3 sequence is 18 residues long. With 9 bases removed from V and 1 base from J, the gap between germline ends came to 25 bases. CDR3 sequence (DNA): TGTGCCAGCCATTTCACCCCGAGGGGGGGGGACGCCAAAAACATTCAGTACTTC. Its protein is CASHFTPRGGDAKNIQYF.

This clone was counted once. This chain connects TRBV19 to TRBJ2-5; 9 positions match TRBD2. The CDR3 has 14 amino acids. Germline loops: CDR1 LNHDA, CDR2 SQIVND (reference sequence). The V segment lost 5 bases and the J segment 4 bases; nucleotides outside the gene matches: 5. This CDR3 is CASSPGGGAETQYF. The CDR3 coding sequence is TGTGCCAGTAGTCCCGGCGGGGGGGCAGAGACCCAGTACTTC.

The rearrangement links TRBV5-8 to TRBJ2-5; the D is unclear. Looked up from germline, CDR1 is SGHTS and CDR2 is YDEGEE. V lost 4 bases and J lost 1, with 11 bases in between. The CDR3 runs to 14 residues. Here the CDR3 reads CASSLTYSQETQYF. CDR3 nucleotides: TGTGCCAGCAGCCTTACCTACAGCCAAGAGACCCAGTACTTC. Variable domain in full (rest from reference TRBV5-8 and TRBJ2-5): EAGVTQSPTHLIKTRGQQATLRCSPISGHTSVYWYQQALGLGLQFLLWYDEGEERNRGNFPPRFSGRQFPNYSSELNVNALELEDSALYLCASSLTYSQETQYFGPGTRLLVL.

The J gene is TRBJ2-3, the V gene TRBV7-2; 7 nucleotides line up with TRBD2. With V trimmed by 3 bases and J by 3 bases, 6 bases remained unmatched. Germline V gene data show CDR1 as SGHTA and CDR2 as FQGNSA. This CDR3 has 15 amino acids. For the CDR3, the DNA is TGTGCCAGCAGCTTTAACGGGGGGTATACAGATACGCAGTATTTT. Translating it yields CASSFNGGYTDTQYF.

The rearrangement links TRBV28 to TRBJ1-5; perhaps TRBD1 as D (6 bases). The CDR3 totals 14 residues. V lost 7 bases and J 1 base, leaving 11 bases between the germline ends. Per germline, CDR1 MDHEN and CDR2 SYDVKM. In nucleotides, the CDR3 is TGTGCCAGCAACAGGGAGGCCAGCAATCAGCCCCAGCATTTT. Its translation: CASNREASNQPQHF.

V and J are TRBV18 and TRBJ2-1, with D perhaps matching TRBD2 (6 bases). Germline loops: CDR1 KGHSH, CDR2 LQKENI. V shed 5 bases and J shed 0 bases, with 11 bases lying between them. The CDR3 spans 15 residues. DNA for the CDR3: TGTGCCAGCTCAACCTTGGGGGGCTCCTACAATGAGCAGTTCTTC. This sequence encodes CASSTLGGSYNEQFF.

The count of this clone is one. Here the CDR3 DNA reads TGTGCCAGCAGCCCCCCTAGGGGAGGGGGAACTGAAGCTTTCTTT. Protein sequence: CASSPPRGGGTEAFF. The rearrangement joins TRBV7-2 to TRBJ1-1; tentative D call: TRBD1 (6 bases). This CDR3 is built from 15 residues. Trimming shortened V by 5 bases and J by 5 bases, and 18 bases separated the two germline ends. The V gene's germline CDR1 is SGHTA and CDR2 FQGNSA.

CDR3 amino acids: CASSLARGLAGGLYTGELFF. CDR3 nucleotide sequence: TGTGCCAGCAGCTTGGCTCGGGGACTAGCGGGGGGTTTGTACACCGGGGAGCTGTTTTTT. V is TRBV5-4 and J is TRBJ2-2, with 15 bases lining up with TRBD2. V gave up 0 bases and J gave up 3 bases; unmatched junction bases: 9. Germline V gene data show CDR1 as SGHNT and CDR2 as YYREEE (reference sequence). The CDR3 spans 20 residues.

The CDR3, as DNA: TGTGCCAGCAGTGTTCATTATGGGGACATCTCTGGAAACACCATATATTTT. This encodes CASSVHYGDISGNTIYF. The chain joins TRBV6-1 to TRBJ1-3; D might be TRBD1 (6 bases). Germline V gene sequence: CDR1 MNHNS, CDR2 SASEGT. CDR3 size: 17 residues. Trimming cost V 4 bases and J 0 bases, with 16 bases left between them.

The chain is built from TRBV10-1 and TRBJ2-7, with D tentatively TRBD1 or TRBD2 (5 bases each). This CDR3 spans 13 amino acids. Per germline, CDR1 WNHNN and CDR2 SYGVQD (reference sequence). Trimming pared 6 bases from V and 6 bases from J, leaving 15 bases between. The CDR3 spells CASSMVRDGEQYF. In nucleotides, the CDR3 is TGCGCCAGCAGCATGGTCAGGGACGGCGAGCAGTACTTC.

The chain links TRBV4-3 to TRBJ2-5; D not certain. V gave up 1 base and J gave up 1 base, with 4 bases separating them. Germline lookup yields CDR1 LGHNA and CDR2 YSLEER. The CDR3 covers 13 residues. CDR3 sequence: CASSQVIQETQYF. The CDR3 DNA reads TGCGCCAGCAGCCAAGTAATCCAAGAGACCCAGTACTTC.

This clone occurred once. This chain links TRBV12-5 with TRBJ2-1; 10 bases are a match to TRBD2. Germline CDR1 reads LGHNT; CDR2 reads FRNRAP. The ends lost 2 bases at V and 7 bases at J; junction bases unmatched: 11. The CDR3 is made up of 17 amino acids. CDR3 nucleotides: TGTGCTAGTGGTTTGACGCCCGGGACTAGCGTAAGGAATGAGCAGTTCTTC. Its protein is CASGLTPGTSVRNEQFF.

This chain uses TRBV7-2 with TRBJ2-1, with 11 positions matching TRBD2. The CDR3 runs 17 residues. The V gene end was trimmed by 4 bases and the J gene end by 9 bases; junction bases not matched to a gene: 14. Germline CDR1 SGHTA, CDR2 FQGNSA. The chain's CDR3 is CASSSYSGGAVRGEQFF. The CDR3 DNA reads TGTGCCAGCAGCTCTTATAGCGGGGGGGCCGTTAGGGGTGAGCAGTTCTTC.

This clone appeared once. The chain links TRBV7-6 to TRBJ1-6; D is possibly TRBD1 (5 bases). Germline CDR1 reads SGHVS; CDR2 reads FNYEAQ. The CDR3 runs 17 residues. The V end was cut by 0 bases, the J end by 8 bases, with 17 bases between. As DNA, the CDR3 is TGTGCCAGCAGCTTAGCGCCTAGGGGACCCTTACATTCACCCCTCCACTTT. It yields the protein CASSLAPRGPLHSPLHF.

The chain combines TRBV6-1 with TRBJ2-7; D gene uncertain. The CDR3 has 14 residues. CDR1 is MNHNS, CDR2 SASEGT, per germline. Deletions cut 7 bases from V and 2 bases from J, with 15 bases between. In DNA form, the CDR3 reads TGTGCCAGCACACGCCCGGTAGGAACCTACGAGCAGTACTTC. Translated: CASTRPVGTYEQYF.

J is TRBJ1-3 and V is TRBV21-1. TRBV21-1 is labeled a pseudogene. The CDR3 totals 16 residues. Here the CDR3 DNA reads TGTGCCAGCAGCCAAACGGGACGGACCTCTGGAAACACCATATATTTT. As protein: CASSQTGRTSGNTIYF.